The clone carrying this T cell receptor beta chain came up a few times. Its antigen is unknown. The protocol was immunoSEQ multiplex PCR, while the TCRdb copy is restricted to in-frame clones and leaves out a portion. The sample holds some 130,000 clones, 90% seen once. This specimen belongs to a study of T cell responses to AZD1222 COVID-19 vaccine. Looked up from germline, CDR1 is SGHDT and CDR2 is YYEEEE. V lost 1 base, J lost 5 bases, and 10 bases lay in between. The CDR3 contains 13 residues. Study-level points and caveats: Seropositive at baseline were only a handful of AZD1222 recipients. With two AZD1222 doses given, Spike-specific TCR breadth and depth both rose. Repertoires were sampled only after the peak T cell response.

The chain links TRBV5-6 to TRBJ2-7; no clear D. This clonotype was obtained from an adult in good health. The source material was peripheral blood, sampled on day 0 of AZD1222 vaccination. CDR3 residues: CASSLTAAHEQYF. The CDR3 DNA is TGTGCCAGCAGCTTGACGGCAGCCCACGAGCAGTACTTC. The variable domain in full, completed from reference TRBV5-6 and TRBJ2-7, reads DAGVTQSPTHLIKTRGQQVTLRCSPKSGHDTVSWYQQALGQGPQFIFQYYEEEERQRGNFPDRFSGHQFPNYSSELNVNALLLGDSALYLCASSLTAAHEQYFGPGTRLTVT.